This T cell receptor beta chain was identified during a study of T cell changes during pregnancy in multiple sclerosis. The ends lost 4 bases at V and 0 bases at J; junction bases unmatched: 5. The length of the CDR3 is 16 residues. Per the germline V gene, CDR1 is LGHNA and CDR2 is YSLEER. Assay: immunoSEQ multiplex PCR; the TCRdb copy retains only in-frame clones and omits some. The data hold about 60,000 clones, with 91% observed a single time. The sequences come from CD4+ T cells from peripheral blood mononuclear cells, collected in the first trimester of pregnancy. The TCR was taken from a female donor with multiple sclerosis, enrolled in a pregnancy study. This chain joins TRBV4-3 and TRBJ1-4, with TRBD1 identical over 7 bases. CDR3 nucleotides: TGCGCCAGCAGCCTAGGGACAGTCGCAACTAATGAAAAACTGTTTTTT. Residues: CASSLGTVATNEKLFF.